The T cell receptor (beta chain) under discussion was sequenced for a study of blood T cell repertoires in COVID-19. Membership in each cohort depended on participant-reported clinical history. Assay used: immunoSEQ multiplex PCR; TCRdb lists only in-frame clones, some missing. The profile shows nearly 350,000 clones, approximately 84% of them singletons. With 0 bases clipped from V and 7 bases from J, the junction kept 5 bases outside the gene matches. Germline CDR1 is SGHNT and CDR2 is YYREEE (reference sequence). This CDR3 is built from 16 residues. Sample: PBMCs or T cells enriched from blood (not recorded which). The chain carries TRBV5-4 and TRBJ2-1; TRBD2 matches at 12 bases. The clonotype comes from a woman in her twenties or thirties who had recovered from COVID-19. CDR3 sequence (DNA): TGTGCCAGCAGCTTGGACGCTAGCGGGGGGGCGAATGAGCAGTTCTTC. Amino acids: CASSLDASGGANEQFF.